The TCR beta chain under discussion was sequenced for a study of shared clonotypes between healthy human individuals. About the study: Sampling drew on donors who were a couple of women and a few men aged 18 to 49.

Once extracted for a subset, genomic DNA was divided evenly among several immunoSEQ plates. Each replicate PCR on the sorted subsets used about 220 ng DNA (around 31,000 T cell genomes). The method was immunoSEQ multiplex PCR; TCRdb's version includes in-frame clones alone and lacks a portion of them. This sample has 1.6 million or so clones, with approximately 98.5% found just once. The CDR3 contains 15 residues. With 2 bases clipped from V and 9 bases from J, the junction kept 6 bases outside the gene matches. Germline V gene data show CDR1 as ENHRY and CDR2 as SYGVKD. A word on this clone: No antigen is known for it.

The study, taken as a whole, reports: Represented diversity (both genetic and exposure-history) was limited by the small number of donors.

Sequencing input: naive CD4+ T cells sorted from blood. Subset noted: CD45RA+ positively selected. This sequence joins TRBV10-3 and TRBJ2-1; 11 positions match TRBD1. The source of this sequence is a man aged 30-40 years in good health. The CDR3 region has the DNA TGTGCCATCAGTGAGGGGACAGGGGGTGGAAGTGAGCAGTTCTTC. Its protein is CAISEGTGGGSEQFF.